Described below is a single T cell receptor (beta chain) sequence and its context. This clone has only a few counts. It lacks a known antigen. Base qualities are missing; no much larger clone stands one base away. These data come from a study of blood T cell repertoires in COVID-19 (dated by TCRdb to between 2020 and 2021). Study-wide context: Collaborator samples came from the United States, Italy and Spain and covered acute and convalescent phases of COVID-19. The prospective study material was composed of cDNA or gDNA derived from T cells, B-cell-depleted T cells, or PBMCs. Subjects who had been exposed to COVID-19, were actively infected with it, or had recovered from it provided the deeply sampled blood TCRbeta repertoires that made up the dataset. The repertoires were released in a freely available public database meant as a resource for research on the immune response to SARS-CoV-2. Samples were obtained from the ongoing ImmuneRACE study (first 160 participants) and from roughly 1,300 subjects provided by 6 global collaborators. Nearly every sample came with metadata listing a de-identified subject ID, COVID-19 status, age in years and sex. Where available, HLA class I and class II types were obtained from metadata supplied by the sample provider rather than from assay-based typing. What the work shows at the level of the full study, not this receptor alone: The amount of clinical and demographic metadata varied by source and participant and was provided uncurated.

TCRbeta CDR3 regions were amplified from genomic DNA by means of the immunoSEQ Assay, a bias-controlled multiplex PCR. As for how the authors treated the data: The number of nucleated cells in each sample was estimated from the amplification of reference gene primers within the assay. Sequence reads were collapsed and filtered to measure the absolute abundance of every unique TCRbeta CDR3 rearrangement. For each sample, productive Simpson clonality was calculated as the square root of Simpson's diversity index across productive rearrangements. TCRdb limited this immuneACCESS table to in-frame rearrangements with V and J called. A share of clones is missing; checked studies link under half to unresolved V genes, and the rest is unexplained. That table is the source of V, J and clone size, and D and trimming were worked out from the DNA. The sample table contains some 270,000 clones; only one count was recorded for approximately 85% of them. The top ten constitute 11% of the sample.

Each collaborating institution followed its own protocols to collect whole blood in K2EDTA tubes. For TCRbeta analysis, collaborators shipped samples in one of three forms: frozen whole blood, isolated PBMCs, or DNA extracted from either of those sample types. Including cysteine and phenylalanine, the CDR3 has 15 amino acids. Only CDR3 DNA remains: 45 bases, in frame from the first base. V and J lose 6 bases and 1 base, and a span of 15 bases separates them. Via the germline V gene, CDR1 is SNHLY and CDR2 FYNNEI. The chain couples TRBV2 to TRBJ1-1; no D segment can be confidently identified. Sequenced sample: peripheral blood. This TCR was recovered from a woman between 70 and 85 years old with acute or convalescent COVID-19. CDR3 protein: CASSPKELRNTEAFF. The DNA reads TGTGCCAGCAGCCCCAAGGAGCTCCGGAACACTGAAGCTTTCTTT.